This T cell receptor (beta chain) was found in a study of OX40 agonist ivuxolimab in advanced cancers. Study-wide background: Patients were treated with intravenous ivuxolimab, dosed at 0.01 to 10 mg/kg and infused every 2 weeks. Study-wide findings and caveats: Clonal expansion in partial responders at 0.1-3.0 mg/kg ranked among the lowest.

Libraries were prepared by immunoSEQ multiplex PCR; TCRdb keeps only in-frame clonotypes and omits some of them. Of 67,000 or so clones detected, around 89% appear once; the ten largest clones hold around 0.98%. A word on this clone: Its antigen is not known.

V lost 5 bases, J lost 5 bases, and 5 bases stayed unmatched. The CDR3 is made up of 14 amino acids. Germline V CDR1 and CDR2: ENHRY, SYGVKD. The sequences come from CD4+ or CD8+ T cells sorted from blood, collected in a trial of the OX40 agonist ivuxolimab. V gene TRBV10-3 combines with J gene TRBJ2-5; 10 nucleotides match TRBD1. The source of this sequence is an adult with an advanced solid tumor such as melanoma, head and neck, liver or kidney cancer. CDR3 protein: CAISSRTGGETQYF. The CDR3, as DNA: TGTGCCATCAGTTCCCGGACAGGGGGGGAGACCCAGTACTTC.